Below, 6 T cell receptor beta chains from the same sample are listed, as sequenced in a study of control samples from healthy donors and cancer patients. The assay was immunoSEQ multiplex PCR, and TCRdb's table has in-frame clones only and misses some. The table shows almost 85,000 clones, with around 84% occurring only once. The sample was PBMCs. The receptors here all came from a man aged 60 to 69 with head and neck cancer.

This clone was observed a handful of times. This chain joins TRBV28 and TRBJ1-4, with TRBD1 as a possible D gene (6 bases). The V end lost 6 bases, the J end lost 8 bases, and 16 bases lay between the germline ends. The germline CDR1 and CDR2 sequences are MDHEN and SYDVKM. The CDR3 length is 14 residues. The CDR3 reads CASRYPAGGEKLFF. The CDR3, as DNA: TGTGCCAGCAGGTACCCGGCTGGGGGCGAAAAACTGTTTTTT.

The gene calls are TRBV2 and TRBJ2-3; no clear D. The CDR3 loop spans 12 amino acids. Trimming pared 5 bases from V and 6 bases from J, leaving 9 bases between. Germline CDR1 is SNHLY and CDR2 is FYNNEI. The CDR3, as DNA: TGTGCCAGCAGTTGGGTCGAGGATACGCAGTATTTT. Translating it yields CASSWVEDTQYF. Full variable domain (missing parts from reference TRBV2 and TRBJ2-3): EPEVTQTPSHQVTQMGQEVILRCVPISNHLYFYWYRQILGQKVEFLVSFYNNEISEKSEIFDDQFSVERPDGSNFTLKIRSTKLEDSAMYFCASSWVEDTQYFGPGTRLTVL.

V is TRBV9 and J is TRBJ1-2; D remains ambiguous. This CDR3 region has 15 residues. The V end lost 0 bases, the J end lost 4 bases, and 13 bases lay between the germline ends. CDR1 and CDR2 from the germline V gene are SGDLS and YYNGEE. The CDR3 sequence is CASSVAGGSPYGYTF. CDR3 sequence (DNA): TGTGCCAGCAGCGTAGCGGGCGGATCCCCCTATGGCTACACCTTC.

The rearrangement links TRBV19 to TRBJ1-1; TRBD1 aligns across 12 bases. The CDR3 is 16 residues long. Germline loops: CDR1 LNHDA, CDR2 SQIVND (reference sequence). Trimming at V came to 5 bases and at J to 6 bases, leaving 10 bases not matched to a gene. CDR3 protein: CASSHRDRGRMAEAFF. CDR3 nucleotides: TGTGCCAGTAGTCACCGGGACAGGGGGCGCATGGCTGAAGCTTTCTTT.

The J gene is TRBJ1-1, the V gene TRBV20-1, with D maybe TRBD1 (5 bases). Germline CDR1 DFQATT, CDR2 SNEGSKA (reference sequence). CDR3 length equals 11 residues. CDR3 bases: TGCAGGTCGACAGAGAACACTGAAGCTTTCTTT. It specifies CRSTENTEAFF.

V and J are TRBV6-5 and TRBJ1-1; D is ambiguous. The ends were cut back, 6 bases at V and 1 base at J, with 15 bases in the middle. Germline V lookup: CDR1 MNHEY, CDR2 SVGAGI. This CDR3 has 15 amino acids. Written as DNA, the CDR3 is TGTGCCAGCAGCCGACAAGGCCCGTGGAACACTGAAGCTTTCTTT. Protein: CASSRQGPWNTEAFF.